A selection of T cell receptor beta chains follows, all from one sample in a study of T cells after yellow fever vaccination. A single record per CDR3 protein comes from TCRdb applying MiXCR to the 5' RACE reads. The table has about 85,000 distinct CDR3 sequences, 10% to 15% seen once. The specimen was CD8+ T cells not binding an NS4B(214-222) dextramer, sorted from PBMCs, collected 20 to 25 days after the first yellow fever vaccination. These receptor sequences come from a man between 18 and 29 years old who received the YFV17D yellow fever vaccine. Both conserved end residues are part of each CDR3.

j_call: TRBJ1-5; v_call: TRBV4-1; cdr3_aa: CASSQEPSNQPQHF
j_call: TRBJ2-1; v_call: TRBV29-1; cdr3_aa: CSGTGGSSYNEQFF
j_call: TRBJ2-1; v_call: TRBV7-9; cdr3_aa: CASSFYRSSSHNEQFF
j_call: TRBJ2-2; v_call: TRBV12-3/TRBV12-4; cdr3_aa: CASSPRGTDSFGGNTGELFF
j_call: TRBJ2-3; v_call: TRBV27; cdr3_aa: CASSSWDTLSTDTQYF
j_call: TRBJ2-1; v_call: TRBV7-3; cdr3_aa: CASSFSDSYNEQFF
j_call: TRBJ2-1; v_call: TRBV12-3/TRBV12-4; cdr3_aa: CASSPRGFVYNEQFF
j_call: TRBJ2-1; v_call: TRBV5-1; cdr3_aa: CASSAGTGTYNEQFF
j_call: TRBJ2-1; v_call: TRBV7-6; cdr3_aa: CASSLEGGDYNEQFF
j_call: TRBJ1-1; v_call: TRBV10-3; cdr3_aa: CAISEGQGPPLLAFF
j_call: TRBJ1-1; v_call: TRBV30; cdr3_aa: CAWSAAGTEIFLGPNEAFF
j_call: TRBJ2-3; v_call: TRBV6-5; cdr3_aa: CASSYSVAGGDTDTQYF
j_call: TRBJ2-1; v_call: TRBV9; cdr3_aa: CASSVEQYNEQFF
j_call: TRBJ2-1; v_call: TRBV3-1; cdr3_aa: CASSQDTGASSYNEQFF
j_call: TRBJ2-7; v_call: TRBV12-3/TRBV12-4; cdr3_aa: CASSYGQGYEQYF
j_call: TRBJ1-1; v_call: TRBV5-1; cdr3_aa: CASSLDRQNTEAFF
j_call: TRBJ2-3; v_call: TRBV7-9; cdr3_aa: CASSWLAGVLDTQYF
j_call: TRBJ2-1; v_call: TRBV2; cdr3_aa: CASSGVDNEQFF
j_call: TRBJ1-5; v_call: TRBV6-5; cdr3_aa: CASSSDTGPQHF
j_call: TRBJ2-5; v_call: TRBV7-9; cdr3_aa: CASSARVGETQYF
j_call: TRBJ1-4; v_call: TRBV20-1; cdr3_aa: CSAIGGGNFRGLFF
j_call: TRBJ2-1; v_call: TRBV11-2; cdr3_aa: CASSQGDRGFSYNEQFF
j_call: TRBJ2-1; v_call: TRBV7-9; cdr3_aa: CASSPPGTPDNEQFF
j_call: TRBJ1-5; v_call: TRBV12-3/TRBV12-4; cdr3_aa: CASGHVNPEQGRRHF